This TCR beta chain emerged from a study of tumor-infiltrating lymphocytes in primary liver carcinoma. Germline-derived CDR1 and CDR2 are SGHAT and FQNNGV. The CDR3 contains 14 residues. To note about this clonotype: Germline and junction disagree at one end, which may indicate a read error.

The investigators made TCR beta cDNA from roughly 0.45 ug total RNA, using a constant-region primer. Employing slightly modified ARM-PCR, three nested multiplex PCR rounds were run, and these gave rise to the TCR beta libraries. The first two PCR rounds used TRBV1-TRBV30 forward primers with a C-beta reverse primer, roughly 10 cycles each. MiXCR was run by TCRdb on the multiplex PCR reads, yielding one entry per CDR3 protein. The sample lists about 70,000 distinct CDR3 sequences; 60% to 75% were seen once. Joint extraction of RNA and DNA used about 17-31 mg of bulk tissue that was unsorted. This clonotype originated in a man in his forties or fifties with primary liver carcinoma and hepatitis B virus infection. The sequencing input was liver tumor tissue from sampling region 4. Subset noted: tumor region T4, right-lateral pole. V is TRBV11-2 and J is TRBJ2-3, with 7 bases fitting TRBD1. CDR3 amino acids: CASNFRDSIDRQYF. The CDR3 nucleotides are TGTGCCAGCAACTTTCGGGACAGCATAGATAGGCAGTATTTT.